What follows describes a single T cell receptor beta chain. This sample is drawn from a study of blood T cell repertoires in COVID-19. TCRdb's copy holds only in-frame clones and misses some; the assay was immunoSEQ multiplex PCR. The sample yields under 170,000 clones, around 90% seen once. Germline CDR1 is SGHKS and CDR2 is YYEKEE (reference sequence). This CDR3 region has 16 residues. V was cut by 1 base and J by 2 bases, with 14 bases left in between. This TCR derives from a woman aged 55-70 years with active or convalescent COVID-19. This sequence joins TRBV5-5 and TRBJ2-3, with TRBD2 as a possible D gene (6 bases). The source material was peripheral blood. The CDR3 DNA is TGTGCCAGCAGCTTGCGAGTAGCGGTGAACACAGATACGCAGTATTTT. Protein: CASSLRVAVNTDTQYF.